The sequence of this T cell receptor beta chain was determined in a study of beta chain features in type 1 diabetes (dated by TCRdb to about 2018). At the level of the whole study: Mean age, gender distribution, total cell number and subset yield were not different between patients and healthy donors. A total of some 110 million sorted cells were examined across all samples, and a strong correlation was observed between cell number per subset and RNA yield. In the study, TCRB repertoires of sorted circulating CD4+ T cell subsets from recently diagnosed type 1 diabetes patients were compared with those of matched healthy donors. Regulatory and stem cell-like memory subsets were obtained from only 8 patients and roughly eight healthy donors, while naive and central memory subsets were obtained from all 28 donors. Points the paper makes about the study in general: Because the HLA sub-analyses included only small numbers of individuals, any influence of HLA type on TCRB rearrangement was left unresolved. PCR may preferentially amplify shorter templates, but because patient and control samples were amplified and corrected together, any resulting skew would affect both groups equally. Fewer insertions and more nucleotide deletions at VDJ recombination sites were observed in patients with type 1 diabetes, implying thymic rearrangement abnormalities. Naive, central memory and regulatory TCRB repertoires appeared more similar among patients than among healthy donors. Sequencing cDNA rather than genomic DNA could over-represent highly expressing activated cells, although activation and CD3 levels did not differ between groups. In all four CD4+ subsets, TCRB CDR3 length was moderately but significantly shorter in type 1 diabetes patients.

This clone was counted at least ten times. Its specific antigen is unknown. No base quality values were provided; no much bigger clone lies one nucleotide off. Each donor gave one peripheral blood draw, about 110 mL on average, collected into heparinised tubes. A BD FACSAria II and a panel including CD45RO, CCR7, CD25, CD127, CD95 and CD27 were used to sort naive, central memory, regulatory and stem cell-like memory CD4+ T cells. Every sorted population had a purity above 95%. Right away, PBMCs were isolated by Lymphoprep density gradient centrifugation and were stained directly, with no culture step. So that batch effects would be minimized, each experiment stained and sorted samples in pairs, pairing one healthy donor with one patient. The entire amount of isolated RNA was reverse transcribed using the High Capacity cDNA Reverse Transcription Kit, so the sequenced TCRB transcripts were expressed ones. Deep immunoSEQ sequencing was applied to naive, central memory and regulatory T cell samples, giving an average of approximately 3.8 million total reads per sample. Sorted cells were lysed in RLT buffer and RNA was extracted with DNase-treated RNeasy Micro or Mini kits, depending on cell number. Each cell subset was processed separately to prevent cross-contamination, with patient and healthy donor samples processed together. Using the immunoSEQ multiplex PCR, TCRB sequences were amplified from cDNA into 87-bp fragments spanning the CDR3 region. Sequencing of the amplicons was done on the Illumina HiSeq platform. Turning to the authors' computational methods: PCR bias was computationally corrected using synthetic template baselines, reads within Hamming distance 2 were collapsed, and singletons that could not be merged were discarded. Reads were aligned to IMGT to assign V, D and J genes, CDR3 length, and insertions or deletions at six rearrangement sites. Within each subset, clonotype counts were normalized to sorted cell number, and only after that were true diversity and Gini coefficients computed with the tcR R package. The overlap coefficient, calculated on TCRB nucleotide sequences, was used to quantify repertoire sharing. In TCRdb, the immuneACCESS table is reduced to in-frame sequences with V and J assigned. These tables do not hold every clone; where another copy was compared, an unresolved V gene accounts for under half, and the others remain unexplained. V and J calls and clone size follow that table, whereas D and trimming were derived from the DNA. For this sample there are approximately 170,000 clones; roughly 8% appear just once. Approximately 0.85% of the sample is taken by the ten largest.

This TCR was sampled from a middle-aged woman with type 1 diabetes. Specimen: central memory CD4+ T cells from blood.

The encoded CDR3 is CSRLWGPNTEAFF. At the DNA level, the sequence is TGCAGCCGCCTTTGGGGGCCGAACACTGAAGCTTTCTTT. The rearranged chain carries TRBV29-1 and TRBJ1-1; the D gene is possibly TRBD1, with 6 bases matching. The CDR3 measures 13 amino acids from cysteine to phenylalanine. The entry retains the CDR3 DNA only, 39 bases that are in frame from base 1. V and J are truncated by 8 bases and 1 base respectively, leaving an intervening sequence of 14 bases. For CDR1 and CDR2, the germline V gene lists SQVTM and ANQGSEA.